The 6 T cell receptor beta chains presented below share a single source sample, sequenced in a study of regulatory T cells in long-lasting Graves disease. Through Arm-PCR of CDR3 regions and iRepertoire HTBI primers, TCR beta libraries were built. TCRdb re-called the multiplex PCR reads through MiXCR, storing one row per CDR3 protein. Of approximately 400,000 distinct CDR3 sequences detected, less than 30% appear once; the ten largest clones hold around 30%. Stated time point: persistent/refractory GD, antithyroid drugs over 5 years with positive TRAb. The TCR library was prepared using RNA isolated from PBMCs. The sequencing here drew on peripheral blood mononuclear cells (PBMCs), taken when the disease was refractory, from a patient treated with antithyroid drugs. The receptors derive from a middle-aged woman with Graves disease.

At least ten counts were recorded for this clonotype. The CDR3: CASSRHRGLGNEKLFF. CDR3 bases: TGTGCCAGCAGCCGCCACAGGGGGCTAGGGAATGAAAAACTGTTTTTT. J is TRBJ1-4 and V is TRBV11-2, with 9 bases fitting TRBD1. Trimming removed 5 bases from V and 5 bases from J; junction bases left unmatched: 9. Germline V CDR1 and CDR2: SGHAT, FQNNGV. This CDR3 is built from 16 residues.

This clonotype appeared many times. The CDR3 nucleotides are TGTGCCAGCAGGGAGGGTCGACAGGGGCTTAATTCACCCCTCCACTTT. Translated: CASREGRQGLNSPLHF. The chain joins TRBV6-1 to TRBJ1-6, with 8 bases fitting TRBD1. Germline values: CDR1 MNHNS, CDR2 SASEGT. The CDR3 extends over 16 amino acids. Trimming cost V 6 bases and J 6 bases; bases outside gene matches: 10.

This clonotype was detected many times. This chain uses TRBV12-3 or TRBV12-4 with TRBJ2-7, with 11 bases identical to TRBD2. V dropped 6 bases and J dropped 3; count of bases not matched to a gene: 4. The CDR3 sequence is 14 residues long. The DNA of the CDR3 is TGTGCCAGCAGAACTAGCGGGAGTATCTACGAGCAGTACTTC. Translation: CASRTSGSIYEQYF.

This chain connects TRBV28 to TRBJ2-1; 9 bases align to TRBD1. V shed 4 bases, J shed 15 bases, and the junction held 10 bases outside the gene matches. Germline V gene sequence: CDR1 MDHEN, CDR2 SYDVKM. This CDR3 comprises 13 residues. The CDR3 DNA follows: TGTGCCAGCAGTTCGGGACCGGGACAGGGATGGTTCTTC. It encodes CASSSGPGQGWFF.

This clonotype came up a few times. This chain connects TRBV5-1 to TRBJ2-7; weak D call: TRBD1 (8 bases). CDR1 SGHRS and CDR2 YFSETQ come from the germline V gene. The CDR3 extends over 16 amino acids. V lost 4 bases and J 3 bases, leaving 20 bases between the germline ends. CDR3 nucleotides: TGCGCCAGCAGCACGAGCACAGGGGGGGACTTCTACGAGCAGTACTTC. Translation gives CASSTSTGGDFYEQYF.

The gene calls are TRBV29-1 and TRBJ2-7, with a tentative D call TRBD1 (5 bases). The germline CDR1 and CDR2 sequences are SQVTM and ANQGSEA. This CDR3 comprises 14 residues. Trimming took off 7 bases at V and 2 bases at J, with 18 bases between the two ends. The CDR3 region is CSAPKGFDPYEQYF. The CDR3 coding sequence is TGCAGCGCCCCGAAGGGGTTTGACCCCTACGAGCAGTACTTC.